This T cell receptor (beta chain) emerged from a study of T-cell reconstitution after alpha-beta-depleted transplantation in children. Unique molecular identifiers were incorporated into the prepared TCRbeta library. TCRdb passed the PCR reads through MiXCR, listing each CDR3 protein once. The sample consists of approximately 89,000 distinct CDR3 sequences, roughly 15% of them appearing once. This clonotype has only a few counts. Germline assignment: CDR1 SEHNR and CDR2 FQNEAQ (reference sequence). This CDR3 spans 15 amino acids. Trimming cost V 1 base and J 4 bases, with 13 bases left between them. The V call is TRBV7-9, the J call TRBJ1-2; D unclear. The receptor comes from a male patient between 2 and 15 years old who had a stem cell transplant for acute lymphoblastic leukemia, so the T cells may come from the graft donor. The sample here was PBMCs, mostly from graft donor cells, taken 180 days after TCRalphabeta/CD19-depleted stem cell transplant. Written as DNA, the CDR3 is TGTGCCAGCAGCTTAGGATCCCTCGAAGGCTATGGCTACACCTTC. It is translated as CASSLGSLEGYGYTF.